The 7 T cell receptor beta chains reported below all come from one sample, sequenced in a study of cytomegalovirus exposure and HLA in healthy donors. PCR was performed using 60 Vbeta and 13 Jbeta primers. TCRdb's copy holds only in-frame clones and misses some; the assay was immunoSEQ multiplex PCR. The sample totals about 150,000 clones; its top ten clones hold about 1.6%. Sequences were obtained from PBMCs. These receptors all stem from a woman between 50 and 59 years old in good health and CMV-seronegative.

In DNA, the CDR3 is TGTGCCAGCAGGCAGGACAGGTCTTACTATGGCTACACCTTC. Encoded protein: CASRQDRSYYGYTF. The rearrangement joins TRBV6-1 to TRBJ1-2; TRBD1 matches at 7 bases. CDR1 is MNHNS, CDR2 SASEGT, per germline. The ends lost 6 bases at V and 3 bases at J; junction bases unmatched: 7. The CDR3 extends over 14 amino acids.

V gene TRBV18 combines with J gene TRBJ2-1, with 7 bases matching TRBD1. V lost 4 bases and J lost 8; bases outside the gene matches: 17. The CDR3 covers 17 residues. The V gene's germline CDR1 is KGHSH and CDR2 LQKENI. The CDR3 sequence is CASSRTGTETRGDEQFF. CDR3 bases: TGTGCCAGCTCACGTACCGGGACAGAGACTCGGGGTGATGAGCAGTTCTTC.

The genes are TRBV28 and TRBJ2-7; maybe TRBD2 (6 bases). Trimming pared 3 bases from V and 4 bases from J, leaving 16 bases between. Germline loops: CDR1 MDHEN, CDR2 SYDVKM. The CDR3 runs 15 residues. CDR3 in DNA: TGTGCCAGCAGTTTCCTTAGCGGAGGTCTATACGAGCAGTACTTC. It yields the protein CASSFLSGGLYEQYF. The full variable domain, rest sourced from reference TRBV28 and TRBJ2-7, is DVKVTQSSRYLVKRTGEKVFLECVQDMDHENMFWYRQDPGLGLRLIYFSYDVKMKEKGDIPEGYSVSREKKERFSLILESASTNQTSMYLCASSFLSGGLYEQYFGPGTRLTVT.

The V gene is TRBV6-5, the J gene TRBJ1-6; D unresolved. In germline, CDR1 is MNHEY, CDR2 SVGAGI. The CDR3 is 13 amino acids. Trimming took off 6 bases at V and 7 bases at J, with 10 bases between the two ends. CDR3 in DNA: TGTGCCAGCAGAAGTGGCAAAAATTCACCCCTCCACTTT. Translation: CASRSGKNSPLHF.

The chain joins TRBV4-2 to TRBJ1-2, with 8 nucleotides matching TRBD1. The J segment lost 4 bases and the V segment lost 4 bases, leaving 11 bases of the junction unmatched. The CDR3 loop spans 16 amino acids. The germline gives CDR1 LGHNA, CDR2 YNFKEQ. This CDR3 reads CASSPIDRGALYGYTF. In DNA, the CDR3 is TGTGCCAGCAGCCCAATCGACAGGGGCGCGCTCTATGGCTACACCTTC.

This rearrangement joins TRBV5-1 to TRBJ2-3, with a possible D match to TRBD2 (5 bases). The V and J ends lost 2 bases and 4 bases respectively, with 14 bases between them. Germline V gene data show CDR1 as SGHRS and CDR2 as YFSETQ. This CDR3 is 15 amino acids long. The chain's CDR3 is CASSLNSGVADTQYF. In nucleotides, the CDR3 is TGCGCCAGCAGCTTAAATTCCGGGGTAGCAGATACGCAGTATTTT.

The chain combines TRBV12-5 with TRBJ2-2, with D possibly TRBD2 on 5 matching bases. Trimming removed 6 bases at V and 3 bases at J, with 17 bases between. Germline CDR1 LGHNT, CDR2 FRNRAP. The CDR3 runs 16 residues. The CDR3 sequence: CASGVGSLKDTGELFF. CDR3 DNA: TGTGCTAGTGGGGTGGGGAGCTTGAAGGACACCGGGGAGCTGTTTTTT. The whole variable domain, remainder taken from reference TRBV12-5 and TRBJ2-2, is DARVTQTPRHKVTEMGQEVTMRCQPILGHNTVFWYRQTMMQGLELLAYFRNRAPLDDSGMPKDRFSAEMPDATLATLKIQPSEPRDSAVYFCASGVGSLKDTGELFFGEGSRLTVL.